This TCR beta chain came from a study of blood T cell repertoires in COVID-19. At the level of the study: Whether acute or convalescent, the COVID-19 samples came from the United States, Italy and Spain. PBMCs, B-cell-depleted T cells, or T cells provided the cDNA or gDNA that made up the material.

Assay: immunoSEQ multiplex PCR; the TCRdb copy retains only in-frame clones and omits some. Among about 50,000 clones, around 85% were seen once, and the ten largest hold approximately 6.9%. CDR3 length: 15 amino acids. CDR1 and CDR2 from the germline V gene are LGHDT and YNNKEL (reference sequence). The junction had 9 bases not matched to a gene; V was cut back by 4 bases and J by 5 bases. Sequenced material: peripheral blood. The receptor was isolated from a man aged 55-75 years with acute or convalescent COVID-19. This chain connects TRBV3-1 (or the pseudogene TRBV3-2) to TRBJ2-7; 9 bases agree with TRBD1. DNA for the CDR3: TGTGCCAGCAGCCGGGGACAGGGTTCCCTCCACGAGCAGTACTTC. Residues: CASSRGQGSLHEQYF.